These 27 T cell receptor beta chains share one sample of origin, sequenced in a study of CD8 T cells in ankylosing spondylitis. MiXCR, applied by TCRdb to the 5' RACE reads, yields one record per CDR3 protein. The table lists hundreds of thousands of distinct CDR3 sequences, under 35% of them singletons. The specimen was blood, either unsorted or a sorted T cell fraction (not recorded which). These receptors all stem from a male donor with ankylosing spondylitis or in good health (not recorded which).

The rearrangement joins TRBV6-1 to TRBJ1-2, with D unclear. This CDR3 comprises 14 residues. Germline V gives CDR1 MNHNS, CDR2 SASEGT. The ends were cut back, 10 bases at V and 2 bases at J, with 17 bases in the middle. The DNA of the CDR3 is TGTGCCACCAGAAACCTGGGAGGGAACTATGGCTACACCTTC. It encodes CATRNLGGNYGYTF.

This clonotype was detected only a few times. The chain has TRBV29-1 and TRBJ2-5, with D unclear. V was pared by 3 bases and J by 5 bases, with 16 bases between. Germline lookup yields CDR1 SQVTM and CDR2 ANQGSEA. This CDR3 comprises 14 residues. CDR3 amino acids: CSVDSTIDGETQYF. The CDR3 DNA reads TGCAGCGTTGATTCCACGATCGACGGGGAGACCCAGTACTTC.

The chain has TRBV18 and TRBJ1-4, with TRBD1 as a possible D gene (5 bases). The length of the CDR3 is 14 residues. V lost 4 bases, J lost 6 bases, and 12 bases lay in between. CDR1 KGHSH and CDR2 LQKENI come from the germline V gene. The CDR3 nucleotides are TGTGCCAGCTCACGCCCCGGGACGGATGAAAAACTGTTTTTT. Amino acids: CASSRPGTDEKLFF.

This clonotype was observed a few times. The CDR3 region is CSASAGLGGLYGEQYF. CDR3 coding DNA: TGCAGTGCTAGTGCTGGGTTGGGGGGGTTGTATGGCGAGCAGTACTTC. The chain is built from TRBV20-1 and TRBJ2-7; 7 nucleotides agree with TRBD2. Trimming at V came to 3 bases and at J to 6 bases, leaving 17 bases not matched to a gene. Germline assignment: CDR1 DFQATT and CDR2 SNEGSKA (reference sequence). The CDR3 length is 16 residues.

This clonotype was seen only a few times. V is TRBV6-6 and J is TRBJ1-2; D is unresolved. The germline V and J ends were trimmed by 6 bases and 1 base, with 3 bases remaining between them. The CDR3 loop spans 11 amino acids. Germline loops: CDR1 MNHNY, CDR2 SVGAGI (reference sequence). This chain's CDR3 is CASRDNYGYTF. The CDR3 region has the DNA TGTGCCAGCAGAGATAACTATGGCTACACCTTC.

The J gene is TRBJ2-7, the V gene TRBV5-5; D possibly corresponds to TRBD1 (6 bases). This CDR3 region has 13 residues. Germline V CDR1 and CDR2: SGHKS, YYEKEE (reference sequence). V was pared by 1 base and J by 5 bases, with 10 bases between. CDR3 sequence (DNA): TGTGCCAGCAGCTTGCCAGGGGCCGACGAGCAGTACTTC. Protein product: CASSLPGADEQYF.

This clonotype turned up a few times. The DNA of the CDR3 is TGCGCCAGCAGCTTGGTGGCAGGGGGCGTCCATTCACCCCTCCACTTT. Its protein product is CASSLVAGGVHSPLHF. The genes are TRBV5-1 and TRBJ1-6, with 8 bases lining up with TRBD1. The CDR3 totals 16 residues. Trimming took 0 bases from V and 8 from J; bases not matched to a gene: 7. Germline V gene sequence: CDR1 SGHRS, CDR2 YFSETQ.

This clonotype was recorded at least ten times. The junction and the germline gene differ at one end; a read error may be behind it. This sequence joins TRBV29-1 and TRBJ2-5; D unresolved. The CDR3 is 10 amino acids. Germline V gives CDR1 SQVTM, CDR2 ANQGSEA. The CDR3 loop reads CSVEGETQYF. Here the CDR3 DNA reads TGCAGCGTGGAAGGGGAGACCCAGTACTTC.

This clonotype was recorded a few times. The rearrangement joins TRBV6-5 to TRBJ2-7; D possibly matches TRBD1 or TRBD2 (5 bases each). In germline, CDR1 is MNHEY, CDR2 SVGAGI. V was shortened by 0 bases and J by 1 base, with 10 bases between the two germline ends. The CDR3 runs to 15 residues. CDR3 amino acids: CASSYSGVESYEQYF. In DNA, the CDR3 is TGTGCCAGCAGTTACTCGGGGGTTGAGTCCTACGAGCAGTACTTC.

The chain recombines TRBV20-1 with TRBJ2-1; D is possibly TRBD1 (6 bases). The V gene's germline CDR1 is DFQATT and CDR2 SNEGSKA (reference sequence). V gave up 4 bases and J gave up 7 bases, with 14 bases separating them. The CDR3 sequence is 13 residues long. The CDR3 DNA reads TGCAGTGCTACGGAAACAGGGACGAATGAGCAGTTCTTC. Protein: CSATETGTNEQFF.

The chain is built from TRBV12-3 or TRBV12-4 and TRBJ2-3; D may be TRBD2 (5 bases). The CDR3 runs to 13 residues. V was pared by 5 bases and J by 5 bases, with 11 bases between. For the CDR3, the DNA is TGTGCCAGCAGTCCCGGACTGTTAGATACGCAGTATTTT. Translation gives CASSPGLLDTQYF.

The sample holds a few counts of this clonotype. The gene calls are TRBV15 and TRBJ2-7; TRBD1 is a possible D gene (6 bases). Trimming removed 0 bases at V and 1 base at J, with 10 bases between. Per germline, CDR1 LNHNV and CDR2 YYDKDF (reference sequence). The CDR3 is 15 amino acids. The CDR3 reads CATSREGGSSYEQYF. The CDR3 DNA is TGTGCCACCAGCAGAGAAGGGGGTAGTTCCTACGAGCAGTACTTC.

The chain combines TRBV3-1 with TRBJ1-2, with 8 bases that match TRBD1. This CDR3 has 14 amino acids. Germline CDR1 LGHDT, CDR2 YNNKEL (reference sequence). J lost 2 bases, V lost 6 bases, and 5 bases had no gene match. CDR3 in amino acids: CASRTTGENYGYTF. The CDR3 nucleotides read TGTGCCAGCAGAACGACAGGGGAGAACTATGGCTACACCTTC.

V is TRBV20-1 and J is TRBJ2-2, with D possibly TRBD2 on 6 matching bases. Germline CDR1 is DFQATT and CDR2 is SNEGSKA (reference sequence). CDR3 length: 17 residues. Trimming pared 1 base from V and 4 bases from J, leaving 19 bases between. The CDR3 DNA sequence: TGCAGTGCTAGAGTATTCGGCGGGGCTAGGAGCACCGGGGAGCTGTTTTTT. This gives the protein CSARVFGGARSTGELFF.

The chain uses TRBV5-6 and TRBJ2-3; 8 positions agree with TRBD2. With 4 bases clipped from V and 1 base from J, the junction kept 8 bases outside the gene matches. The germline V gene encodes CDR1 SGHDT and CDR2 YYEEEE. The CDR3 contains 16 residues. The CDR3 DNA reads TGTGCCAGCAGCACCTATAGCGGGGCTGGCACAGATACGCAGTATTTT. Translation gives CASSTYSGAGTDTQYF.

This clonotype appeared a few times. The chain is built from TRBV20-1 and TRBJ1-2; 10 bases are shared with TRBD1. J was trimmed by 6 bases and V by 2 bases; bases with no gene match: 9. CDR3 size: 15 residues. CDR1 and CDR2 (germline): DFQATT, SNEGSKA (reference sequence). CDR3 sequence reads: CSARPRDRGYDGYTF. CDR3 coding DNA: TGCAGTGCTAGACCCCGGGACAGGGGATACGATGGCTACACCTTC.

Here the CDR3 DNA reads TGTGCCACACGGGACCACCCCACAGATACGCAGTATTTT. It is translated as CATRDHPTDTQYF. The chain links TRBV10-3 to TRBJ2-3, with D perhaps assigned TRBD1 or TRBD2 (5 bases each). CDR1 ENHRY and CDR2 SYGVKD come from the germline V gene. This CDR3 is built from 13 residues. The ends were cut back, 10 bases at V and 2 bases at J, with 13 bases in the middle.

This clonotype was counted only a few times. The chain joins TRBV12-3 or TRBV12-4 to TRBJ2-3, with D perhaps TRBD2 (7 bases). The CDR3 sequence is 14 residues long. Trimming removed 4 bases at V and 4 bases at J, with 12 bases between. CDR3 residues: CASSWGGGSDTQYF. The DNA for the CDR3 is TGTGCCAGCAGTTGGGGGGGCGGGTCAGATACGCAGTATTTT.

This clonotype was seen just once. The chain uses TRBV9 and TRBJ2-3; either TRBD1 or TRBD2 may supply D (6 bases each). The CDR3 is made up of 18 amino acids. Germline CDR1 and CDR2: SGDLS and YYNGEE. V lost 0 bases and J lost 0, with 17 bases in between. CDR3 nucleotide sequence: TGTGCCAGCAGCGTAGGGGGGGTGGGGGCTTCTAGCACAGATACGCAGTATTTT. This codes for CASSVGGVGASSTDTQYF.

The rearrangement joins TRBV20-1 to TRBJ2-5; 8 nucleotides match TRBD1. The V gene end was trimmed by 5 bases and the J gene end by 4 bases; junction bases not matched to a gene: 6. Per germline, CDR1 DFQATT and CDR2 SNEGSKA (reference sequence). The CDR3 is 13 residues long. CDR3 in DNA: TGCAGTGCTCCCGGACAGGGTAGAGAGACCCAGTACTTC. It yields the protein CSAPGQGRETQYF.

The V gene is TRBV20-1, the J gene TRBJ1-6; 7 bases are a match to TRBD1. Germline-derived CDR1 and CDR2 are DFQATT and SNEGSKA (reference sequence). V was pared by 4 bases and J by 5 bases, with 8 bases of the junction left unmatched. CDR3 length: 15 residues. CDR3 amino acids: CSAIPTGRDNSPLHF. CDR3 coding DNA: TGCAGTGCTATACCGACAGGGCGAGATAATTCACCCCTCCACTTT.

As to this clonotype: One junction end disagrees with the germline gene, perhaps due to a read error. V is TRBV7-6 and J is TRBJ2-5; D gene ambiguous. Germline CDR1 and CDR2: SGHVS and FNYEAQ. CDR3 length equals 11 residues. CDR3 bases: TGTGCCATCAGCTTAGGGGAGACCCAGTACTTC. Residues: CAISLGETQYF.

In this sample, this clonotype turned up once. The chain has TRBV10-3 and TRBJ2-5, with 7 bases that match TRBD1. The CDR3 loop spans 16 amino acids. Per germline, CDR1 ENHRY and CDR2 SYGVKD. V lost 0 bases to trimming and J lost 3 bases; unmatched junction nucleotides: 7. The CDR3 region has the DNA TGTGCCATCAGTGAGTCGAGGACAGGTGATAAAGAGACCCAGTACTTC. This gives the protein CAISESRTGDKETQYF.

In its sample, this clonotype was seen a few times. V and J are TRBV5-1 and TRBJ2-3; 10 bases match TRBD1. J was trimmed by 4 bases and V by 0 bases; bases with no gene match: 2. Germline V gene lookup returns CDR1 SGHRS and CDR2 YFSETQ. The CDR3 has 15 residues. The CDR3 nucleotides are TGCGCCAGCAGCTTGGCCGGACAGGGGGCAGATACGCAGTATTTT. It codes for CASSLAGQGADTQYF.

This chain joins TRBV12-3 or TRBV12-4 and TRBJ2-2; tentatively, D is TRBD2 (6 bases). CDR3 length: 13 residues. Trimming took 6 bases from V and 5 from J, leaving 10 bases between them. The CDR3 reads CASSNRGTGELFF. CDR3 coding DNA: TGTGCCAGCAGCAACCGGGGGACCGGGGAGCTGTTTTTT.

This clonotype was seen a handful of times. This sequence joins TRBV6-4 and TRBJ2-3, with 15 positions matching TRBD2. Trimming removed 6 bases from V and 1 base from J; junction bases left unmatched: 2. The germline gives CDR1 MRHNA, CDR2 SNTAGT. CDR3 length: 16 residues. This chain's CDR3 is CASSRTSGGGTDTQYF. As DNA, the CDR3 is TGTGCCAGCAGCAGGACTAGCGGGGGGGGCACAGATACGCAGTATTTT.

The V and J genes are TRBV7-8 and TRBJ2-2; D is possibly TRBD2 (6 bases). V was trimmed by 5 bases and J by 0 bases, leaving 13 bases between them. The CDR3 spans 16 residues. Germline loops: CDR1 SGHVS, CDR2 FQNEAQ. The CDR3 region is CASSLPAGPNTGELFF. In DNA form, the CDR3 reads TGTGCCAGCAGCCTCCCGGCGGGACCGAACACCGGGGAGCTGTTTTTT.